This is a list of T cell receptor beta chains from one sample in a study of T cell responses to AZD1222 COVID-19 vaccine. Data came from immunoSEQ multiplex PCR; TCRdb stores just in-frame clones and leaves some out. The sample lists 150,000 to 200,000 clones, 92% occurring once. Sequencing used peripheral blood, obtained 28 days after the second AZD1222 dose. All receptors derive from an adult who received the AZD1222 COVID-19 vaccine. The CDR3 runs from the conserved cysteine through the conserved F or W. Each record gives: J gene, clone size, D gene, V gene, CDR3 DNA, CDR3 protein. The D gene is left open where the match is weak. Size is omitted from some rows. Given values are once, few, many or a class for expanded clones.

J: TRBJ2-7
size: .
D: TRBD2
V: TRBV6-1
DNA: TGTGCCAGCAGTGAAGGGACTAGCGGCTCCTACGAGCAGTACTTC
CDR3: CASSEGTSGSYEQYF

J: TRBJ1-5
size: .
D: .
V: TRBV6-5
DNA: TGTGCCAGCAGGAAAGGGACAAGAAATCAGCCCCAGCATTTT
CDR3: CASRKGTRNQPQHF

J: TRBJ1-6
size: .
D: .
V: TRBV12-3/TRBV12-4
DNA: TGTGCCAGCACTCAGGGTTGGAATTCACCCCTCCACTTT
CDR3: CASTQGWNSPLHF

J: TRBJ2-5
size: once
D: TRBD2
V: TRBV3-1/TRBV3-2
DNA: TGTGCCAGCAGCCAAGATATTGCGGGGGGGCTCTTAGAGACCCAGTACTTC
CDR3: CASSQDIAGGLLETQYF

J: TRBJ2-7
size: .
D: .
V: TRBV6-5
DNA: TGTGCCAGCAGTCTACGGGGGTCCCTGGGCGAGCAGTACTTC
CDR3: CASSLRGSLGEQYF

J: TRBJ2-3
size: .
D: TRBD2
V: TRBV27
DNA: TGTGCCAGCAGTTTTAACCGACAACTAGCGGGGACAACAGATACGCAGTATTTT
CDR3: CASSFNRQLAGTTDTQYF

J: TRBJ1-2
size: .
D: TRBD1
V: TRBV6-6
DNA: TGTGCCAGCAGTTACTCTATAGACAGGGCCTATGGCTACACCTTC
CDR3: CASSYSIDRAYGYTF

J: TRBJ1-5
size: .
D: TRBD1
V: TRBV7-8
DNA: TGTGCCAGCAGCTTAACGACAGGGGGCGAGGGCAATCAGCCCCAGCATTTT
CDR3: CASSLTTGGEGNQPQHF

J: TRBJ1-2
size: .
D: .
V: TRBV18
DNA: TGTGCCAGCTCACAAGCCTCAGGGCAGGATGGCTACACCTTC
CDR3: CASSQASGQDGYTF

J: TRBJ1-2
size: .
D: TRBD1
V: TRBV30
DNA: TGTGCCTGGAGTGTACAGGGGGGGGCTGGTGGCTACACCTTC
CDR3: CAWSVQGGAGGYTF

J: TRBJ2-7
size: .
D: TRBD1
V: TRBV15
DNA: TGTGCCACCAGCAGAGATCTCGGACAGGGGATCTACGAGCAGTACTTC
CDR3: CATSRDLGQGIYEQYF

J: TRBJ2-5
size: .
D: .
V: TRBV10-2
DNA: TGCGCCAGCAGTGAGTCTTACACCGCGGCCCAGTACTTC
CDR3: CASSESYTAAQYF

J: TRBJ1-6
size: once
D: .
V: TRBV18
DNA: TGTGCCAGCTCACCAGGAAGGGTTGAAGTATCACCCCTCCACTTT
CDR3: CASSPGRVEVSPLHF

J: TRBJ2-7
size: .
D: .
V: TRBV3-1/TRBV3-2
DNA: TGTGCCAGCAGCCAAGAACAGGGAGTTTACCACGAGCAGTACTTC
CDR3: CASSQEQGVYHEQYF

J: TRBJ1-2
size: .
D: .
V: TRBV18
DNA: TGTGCCAGCTCACCGACAGGAAACTATGGCTACACCTTC
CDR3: CASSPTGNYGYTF

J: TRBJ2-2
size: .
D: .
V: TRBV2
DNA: TGTGCCAGCAGTGAAGGGGCAGGGAACACCGGGGAGCTGTTTTTT
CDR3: CASSEGAGNTGELFF

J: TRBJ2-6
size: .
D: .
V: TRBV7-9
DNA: TGTGCCAGCAGTACCATCTCTGGGGCCAACGTCCTGACTTTC
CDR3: CASSTISGANVLTF

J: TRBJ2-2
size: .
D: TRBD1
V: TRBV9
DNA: TGTGCCAGCAGCGTAGAAGGAACAGGGGCCAACACCGGGGAGCTGTTTTTT
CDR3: CASSVEGTGANTGELFF

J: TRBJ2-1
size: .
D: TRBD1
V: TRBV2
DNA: TGTGCCAGCAGGGAACAGGGGGATGAGCAGTTCTTC
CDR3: CASREQGDEQFF

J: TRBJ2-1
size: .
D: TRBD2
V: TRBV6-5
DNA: TGTGCCAGCAGTTACTCGTACGGACTAGCGGGGGAGGCGTTCTTC
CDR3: CASSYSYGLAGEAFF

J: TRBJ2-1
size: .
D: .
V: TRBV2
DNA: TGTGCCAGTCAACCTGGGGGTCAATACAATGAGCAGTTCTTC
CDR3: CASQPGGQYNEQFF

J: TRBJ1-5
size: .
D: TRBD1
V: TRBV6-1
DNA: TGTGCCAGTGAACAGGGGGCGGGTGACCAGCCCCAGCATTTT
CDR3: CASEQGAGDQPQHF

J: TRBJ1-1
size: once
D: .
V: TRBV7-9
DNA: TGTGCCAGCAGCCTCCCCCCAGGAGGGAACACTGAAGCTTTCTTT
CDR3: CASSLPPGGNTEAFF

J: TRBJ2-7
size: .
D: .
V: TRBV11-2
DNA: TGTGCCAGCAGCGTGGGACTGACATACGAGCAGTACTTC
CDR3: CASSVGLTYEQYF

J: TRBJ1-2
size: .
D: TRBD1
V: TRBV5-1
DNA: TGCGCCAGCAGCTTGGCCTTGGGACAGGACTATGGCTACACCTTC
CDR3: CASSLALGQDYGYTF

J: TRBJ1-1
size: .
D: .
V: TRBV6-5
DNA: TGTGCCAGCAGTACCCTAGATACGAACACTGAAGCTTTCTTT
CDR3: CASSTLDTNTEAFF

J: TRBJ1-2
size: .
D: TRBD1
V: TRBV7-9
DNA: TGTGCCAGCAGCTGGACAGGTGACTCCTATGGCTACACCTTC
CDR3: CASSWTGDSYGYTF

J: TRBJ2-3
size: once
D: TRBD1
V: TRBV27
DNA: TGTGCCAGCAGGAAAACAGGGGCCGCTACGCAGTATTTT
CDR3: CASRKTGAATQYF

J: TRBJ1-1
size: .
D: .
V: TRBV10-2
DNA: TGCGCCACCGGACCTAGCACTGAAGCTTTCTTT
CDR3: CATGPSTEAFF

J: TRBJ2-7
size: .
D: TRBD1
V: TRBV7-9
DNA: TGTGCCAGCAGCCTAGGGACAGGGGTGAGGGAGCAGTACTTC
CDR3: CASSLGTGVREQYF

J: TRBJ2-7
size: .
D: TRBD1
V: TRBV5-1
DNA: TGCGCCAGCGGCACTGGACAGGGGGCTTTTGCCGAGCAGTACTTC
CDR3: CASGTGQGAFAEQYF

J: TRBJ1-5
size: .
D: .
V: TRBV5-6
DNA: TGTGCCAGCAGCACTCAGGGAAACCAGCCCCAGCATTTT
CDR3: CASSTQGNQPQHF

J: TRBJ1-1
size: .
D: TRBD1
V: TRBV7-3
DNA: TGTGCCAGCAGCTTATTAGGGACAGGGGGTAGTGAAGCTTTCTTT
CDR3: CASSLLGTGGSEAFF

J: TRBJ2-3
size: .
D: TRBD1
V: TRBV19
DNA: TGTGCCAGTAGTATAGGACAGGGGGCAGATACGCAGTATTTT
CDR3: CASSIGQGADTQYF

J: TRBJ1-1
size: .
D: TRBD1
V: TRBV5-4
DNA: TGTGCCAGCAGCTGGCGACAGGGGATTGAAGCTTTCTTT
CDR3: CASSWRQGIEAFF

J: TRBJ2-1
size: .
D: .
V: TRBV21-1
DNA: TGTGCCATCTCCGGGGGGTGGTGGATCTACAATGAGCAGTTCTTC
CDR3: CAISGGWWIYNEQFF

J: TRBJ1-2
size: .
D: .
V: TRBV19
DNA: TGTGCCAGTAGTATAGCAGTAAGGAGGGAAGGAAGTAACTATGGCTACACCTTC
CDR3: CASSIAVRREGSNYGYTF